The 8 T cell receptor beta chains in this list originate from one sample, sequenced in a study of blood T cell repertoires in COVID-19. Generated by immunoSEQ multiplex PCR, the TCRdb table keeps only in-frame clones and is missing some. Among about 61,000 clones listed, just under 85% were seen once. The sample taken for sequencing was peripheral blood. These receptors were collected from a man between 65 and 85 years old with acute or convalescent COVID-19.

This sequence joins TRBV20-1 and TRBJ2-7; D call uncertain. The CDR3 spans 11 residues. V shed 4 bases and J shed 4 bases, with 8 bases lying between them. CDR1 and CDR2 from the germline V gene are DFQATT and SNEGSKA (reference sequence). The CDR3 DNA reads TGCAGTGCTAAAGCTAGTTACGAGCAGTACTTC. Protein: CSAKASYEQYF.

The gene calls are TRBV18 and TRBJ2-1, with 11 bases aligning to TRBD2. In germline, CDR1 is KGHSH, CDR2 LQKENI. J lost 10 bases, V lost 0 bases, and 8 bases had no gene match. The CDR3 has 16 residues. The CDR3 sequence: CASSPPRLLAGVEQFF. The CDR3 region has the DNA TGTGCCAGCTCACCACCCCGATTACTAGCGGGGGTCGAGCAGTTCTTC.

V gene TRBV5-6 combines with J gene TRBJ1-1; 7 nucleotides align to TRBD1. Germline values: CDR1 SGHDT, CDR2 YYEEEE. The V gene end was trimmed by 2 bases and the J gene end by 2 bases; junction bases not matched to a gene: 9. The CDR3 has 16 residues. CDR3 residues: CASSFGSGQHNTEAFF. The DNA for the CDR3 is TGTGCCAGCAGCTTTGGATCGGGACAGCATAACACTGAAGCTTTCTTT. Full variable domain (rest looked up from reference TRBV5-6 and TRBJ1-1): DAGVTQSPTHLIKTRGQQVTLRCSPKSGHDTVSWYQQALGQGPQFIFQYYEEEERQRGNFPDRFSGHQFPNYSSELNVNALLLGDSALYLCASSFGSGQHNTEAFFGQGTRLTVV.

The rearrangement uses TRBV7-8 and TRBJ2-1, with 9 bases matching TRBD2. The CDR3 runs to 13 residues. Germline V lookup: CDR1 SGHVS, CDR2 FQNEAQ. With V trimmed by 4 bases and J by 8 bases, 3 bases remained unmatched. The CDR3 loop reads CASSSGLAYEQFF. As DNA, the CDR3 is TGTGCCAGCAGCTCGGGACTAGCCTATGAGCAGTTCTTC.

V and J are TRBV5-1 and TRBJ2-5; D gene ambiguous. V was shortened by 0 bases and J by 0 bases, with 9 bases between the two germline ends. The CDR3 runs 15 residues. Germline-derived CDR1 and CDR2 are SGHRS and YFSETQ. CDR3 in amino acids: CASSLAPGDQETQYF. In DNA, the CDR3 is TGCGCCAGCAGCTTGGCCCCGGGTGACCAAGAGACCCAGTACTTC. The full variable domain, with the rest looked up from reference TRBV5-1 and TRBJ2-5, is KAGVTQTPRYLIKTRGQQVTLSCSPISGHRSVSWYQQTPGQGLQFLFEYFSETQRNKGNFPGRFSGRQFSNSRSEMNVSTLELGDSALYLCASSLAPGDQETQYFGPGTRLLVL.

The chain recombines TRBV3-1 (or the pseudogene TRBV3-2) with TRBJ2-1, with TRBD2 matching 10 bases. Germline CDR1 LGHDT, CDR2 YNNKEL (reference sequence). The J segment lost 9 bases and the V segment lost 4 bases, leaving 9 bases of the junction unmatched. The CDR3 loop spans 15 amino acids. CDR3 sequence (DNA): TGTGCCAGCAGCCCTCCTAGCGGGGGATTGAGTGAGCAGTTCTTC. This encodes CASSPPSGGLSEQFF.

This clone was counted once. The chain employs TRBV5-1 and TRBJ2-2, with D possibly being TRBD1 (6 bases). This CDR3 region has 16 residues. CDR1 is SGHRS and CDR2 is YFSETQ in the germline V gene. Trimming took 1 base from V and 3 from J, leaving 13 bases between them. The CDR3 DNA is TGCGCCAGCAGCTTGAATCCCCCAGGGGACACCGGGGAGCTGTTTTTT. This sequence encodes CASSLNPPGDTGELFF. The entire variable domain, with the rest obtained from reference TRBV5-1 and TRBJ2-2, is as follows: KAGVTQTPRYLIKTRGQQVTLSCSPISGHRSVSWYQQTPGQGLQFLFEYFSETQRNKGNFPGRFSGRQFSNSRSEMNVSTLELGDSALYLCASSLNPPGDTGELFFGEGSRLTVL.

This sequence joins TRBV3-1 (or the pseudogene TRBV3-2) and TRBJ2-1, with a weak D call TRBD2 (6 bases). Germline lookup yields CDR1 LGHDT and CDR2 YNNKEL (reference sequence). The CDR3 extends over 17 amino acids. The germline V and J ends were trimmed by 1 base and 0 bases, with 13 bases remaining between them. CDR3 sequence: CASSQAGLASSYNEQFF. The CDR3, as DNA: TGTGCCAGCAGCCAAGCGGGTCTAGCGAGCTCCTACAATGAGCAGTTCTTC.